This T cell receptor (beta chain) came from a study of metastatic and nonmetastatic thyroid tumors. Study-level background: Both malignant and benign thyroid patients supplied peripheral blood and tumor or nodule tissue samples, across which the repertoires of these patients were then compared. Study-level findings and limits: It was reportedly found that TCR beta diversity was significantly higher in malignant thyroid tumors than in benign nodules, a difference seen in both blood and tumor samples.

Comment on this clone: What it binds is not known.

MiXCR was used by TCRdb to re-call the PCR reads. The table has about 14,000 clones, roughly 29% seen once. Each patient came to thyroid surgery without any prior treatment (of any kind). Sequencing was carried out using tumor tissue. The receptor was derived from a female donor with papillary thyroid cancer or a benign thyroid nodule (not recorded which). Some clones in this sample may be carry-over from other donors' samples.

CDR3 residues: CASRYDSTSGAFF. The CDR3 DNA sequence: TGTGCCAGCAGATACGACAGCACCTCGGGGGCTTTCTTT. The V and J genes are TRBV11-1 and TRBJ1-1; D might be TRBD1 (5 bases). The CDR3 spans 13 residues. Trimming pared 6 bases from V and 11 bases from J, leaving 19 bases between. CDR1 and CDR2 (germline): SGHAT, FQDESV (reference sequence).